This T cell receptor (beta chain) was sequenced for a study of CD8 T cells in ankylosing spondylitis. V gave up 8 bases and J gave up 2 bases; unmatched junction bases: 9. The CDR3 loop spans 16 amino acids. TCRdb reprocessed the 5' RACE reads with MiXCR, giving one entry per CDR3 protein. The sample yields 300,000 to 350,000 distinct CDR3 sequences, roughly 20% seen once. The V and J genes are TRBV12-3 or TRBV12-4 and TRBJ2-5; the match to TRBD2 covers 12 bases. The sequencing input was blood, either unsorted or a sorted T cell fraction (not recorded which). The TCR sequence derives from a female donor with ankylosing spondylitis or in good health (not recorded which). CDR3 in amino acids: CASEKGTSGLQETQYF. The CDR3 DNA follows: TGTGCCAGCGAGAAGGGGACTAGCGGGCTTCAAGAGACCCAGTACTTC.